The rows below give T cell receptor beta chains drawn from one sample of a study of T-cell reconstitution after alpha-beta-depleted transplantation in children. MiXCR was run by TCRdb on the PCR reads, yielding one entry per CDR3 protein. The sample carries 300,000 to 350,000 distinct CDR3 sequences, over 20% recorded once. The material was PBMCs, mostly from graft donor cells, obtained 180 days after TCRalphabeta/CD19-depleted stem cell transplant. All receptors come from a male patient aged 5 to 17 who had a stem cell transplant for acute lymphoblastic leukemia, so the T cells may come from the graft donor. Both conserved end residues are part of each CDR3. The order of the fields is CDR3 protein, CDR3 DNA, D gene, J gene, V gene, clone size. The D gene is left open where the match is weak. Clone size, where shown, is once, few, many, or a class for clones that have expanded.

CDR3aa: CSARGLRLASYEQYF
CDR3nt: TGCAGTGCTAGAGGTCTACGACTAGCGAGCTACGAGCAGTACTTC
d_gene: TRBD2
j_gene: TRBJ2-7
v_gene: TRBV20-1
abundance: few

CDR3aa: CSARDSEVPAYEQYF
CDR3nt: TGCAGTGCTAGAGATTCGGAGGTCCCAGCCTACGAGCAGTACTTC
d_gene: NA
j_gene: TRBJ2-7
v_gene: TRBV20-1
abundance: NA

CDR3aa: CASSLYRGRDGYTF
CDR3nt: TGTGCCAGCAGCTTATACAGGGGGCGGGATGGCTACACCTTC
d_gene: TRBD1
j_gene: TRBJ1-2
v_gene: TRBV11-2
abundance: few

CDR3aa: CSARLSGPYNEQFF
CDR3nt: TGCAGTGCTAGATTAAGCGGGCCATACAATGAGCAGTTCTTC
d_gene: NA
j_gene: TRBJ2-1
v_gene: TRBV20-1
abundance: few

CDR3aa: CASSSGTGEQYF
CDR3nt: TGTGCCAGCAGCTCGGGGACGGGCGAGCAGTACTTC
d_gene: NA
j_gene: TRBJ2-7
v_gene: TRBV7-3
abundance: few

CDR3aa: CSVEGTGGAYGYTF
CDR3nt: TGCAGCGTTGAAGGCACAGGGGGGGCCTATGGCTACACCTTC
d_gene: TRBD1
j_gene: TRBJ1-2
v_gene: TRBV29-1
abundance: NA

CDR3aa: CASIPSGLGSYEQYF
CDR3nt: TGTGCCAGCATCCCGTCGGGACTAGGGTCCTACGAGCAGTACTTC
d_gene: TRBD2
j_gene: TRBJ2-7
v_gene: TRBV25-1
abundance: few

CDR3aa: CASSPGLFFNPSYEQYF
CDR3nt: TGCGCCAGCAGCCCCGGGTTGTTCTTTAACCCCTCCTACGAGCAGTACTTC
d_gene: NA
j_gene: TRBJ2-7
v_gene: TRBV5-1
abundance: NA

CDR3aa: CASGRSGSNQPQHF
CDR3nt: TGTGCCAGCGGAAGAAGTGGCAGCAATCAGCCCCAGCATTTT
d_gene: NA
j_gene: TRBJ1-5
v_gene: TRBV6-1
abundance: few

CDR3aa: CSATTPNTGELFF
CDR3nt: TGCAGTGCTACTACTCCGAACACCGGGGAGCTGTTTTTT
d_gene: NA
j_gene: TRBJ2-2
v_gene: TRBV20-1
abundance: few

CDR3aa: CASSFGTYTGELFF
CDR3nt: TGTGCCAGCAGCTTTGGGACTTACACCGGGGAGCTGTTTTTT
d_gene: NA
j_gene: TRBJ2-2
v_gene: TRBV13
abundance: NA

CDR3aa: CASTKGGQGRQTQYF
CDR3nt: TGTGCCAGCACCAAAGGTGGACAGGGGCGGCAGACCCAGTACTTC
d_gene: TRBD1
j_gene: TRBJ2-5
v_gene: TRBV11-2
abundance: NA

CDR3aa: CASSLRGPTYEQYF
CDR3nt: TGCGCCAGCAGCTTGCGCGGTCCAACCTACGAGCAGTACTTC
d_gene: NA
j_gene: TRBJ2-7
v_gene: TRBV5-1
abundance: NA

CDR3aa: CASSPVVF
CDR3nt: TGTGCCAGCAGCCCCGTAGTCTTC
d_gene: NA
j_gene: TRBJ2-1
v_gene: TRBV7-9
abundance: NA

CDR3aa: CASSQDKGNSPLHF
CDR3nt: TGTGCCAGCAGCCAAGATAAGGGGAATTCACCCCTCCACTTT
d_gene: NA
j_gene: TRBJ1-6
v_gene: TRBV14
abundance: few

CDR3aa: CASSLNPTSWDEQFF
CDR3nt: TGTGCCAGCAGCCTCAACCCCACTAGTTGGGATGAGCAGTTCTTC
d_gene: NA
j_gene: TRBJ2-1
v_gene: TRBV11-2
abundance: NA

CDR3aa: CASSLGLAGRETQYF
CDR3nt: TGCGCCAGCAGCCTGGGACTAGCGGGACGAGAGACCCAGTACTTC
d_gene: TRBD2
j_gene: TRBJ2-5
v_gene: TRBV5-1
abundance: many

CDR3aa: CSARDKIGDYEQYF
CDR3nt: TGCAGTGCTAGAGATAAAATAGGGGACTACGAGCAGTACTTC
d_gene: NA
j_gene: TRBJ2-7
v_gene: TRBV20-1
abundance: NA

CDR3aa: CASSEYSPYTDTQYF
CDR3nt: TGTGCCAGCAGTGAATATTCCCCGTACACAGATACGCAGTATTTT
d_gene: NA
j_gene: TRBJ2-3
v_gene: TRBV25-1
abundance: NA

CDR3aa: CASSPGLAALKNIQYF
CDR3nt: TGTGCCAGCAGTCCGGGACTAGCGGCCCTAAAAAACATTCAGTACTTC
d_gene: TRBD2
j_gene: TRBJ2-4
v_gene: TRBV12-3/TRBV12-4
abundance: many

CDR3aa: CASSLRHPNTEAFF
CDR3nt: TGTGCCAGCAGCTTACGACACCCGAACACTGAAGCTTTCTTT
d_gene: NA
j_gene: TRBJ1-1
v_gene: TRBV7-3
abundance: NA

CDR3aa: CASSLSITPANEQFF
CDR3nt: TGCGCCAGCAGCTTATCTATAACCCCCGCAAATGAGCAGTTCTTC
d_gene: NA
j_gene: TRBJ2-1
v_gene: TRBV5-1
abundance: NA

CDR3aa: CASSQGGASGTDTQYF
CDR3nt: TGTGCCAGCAGCCAAGGGGGCGCCTCCGGCACAGATACGCAGTATTTT
d_gene: NA
j_gene: TRBJ2-3
v_gene: TRBV4-2
abundance: NA

CDR3aa: CASSFVSSGFTDTQYF
CDR3nt: TGTGCCAGCAGTTTTGTCTCTAGCGGTTTCACAGATACGCAGTATTTT
d_gene: TRBD2
j_gene: TRBJ2-3
v_gene: TRBV27
abundance: NA

CDR3aa: CASSLVSGSYNLYEQYF
CDR3nt: TGTGCCAGCAGTTTGGTTAGCGGGAGCTATAATCTTTACGAGCAGTACTTC
d_gene: TRBD2
j_gene: TRBJ2-7
v_gene: TRBV12-3/TRBV12-4
abundance: NA

CDR3aa: CASSFRAGQGELFF
CDR3nt: TGTGCCAGCAGTTTCCGGGCCGGCCAAGGGGAGCTGTTTTTT
d_gene: NA
j_gene: TRBJ2-2
v_gene: TRBV27
abundance: NA

CDR3aa: CASSVRTEDTEAFF
CDR3nt: TGTGCCAGCAGCGTTCGGACGGAGGACACTGAAGCTTTCTTT
d_gene: NA
j_gene: TRBJ1-1
v_gene: TRBV7-9
abundance: few

CDR3aa: CASSLGFRDRANYGYTF
CDR3nt: TGTGCCAGCAGCTTAGGATTCCGGGACAGGGCTAACTATGGCTACACCTTC
d_gene: TRBD1
j_gene: TRBJ1-2
v_gene: TRBV13
abundance: NA

CDR3aa: CASSENLRWETQYF
CDR3nt: TGTGCCAGCAGCGAAAATTTACGGTGGGAGACCCAGTACTTC
d_gene: NA
j_gene: TRBJ2-5
v_gene: TRBV7-9
abundance: NA

CDR3aa: CASTRGASVETQYF
CDR3nt: TGTGCCAGCACCCGTGGGGCTAGTGTTGAGACCCAGTACTTC
d_gene: NA
j_gene: TRBJ2-5
v_gene: TRBV12-3/TRBV12-4
abundance: NA

CDR3aa: CASSLQGARAKNIQYF
CDR3nt: TGTGCCAGCAGCTTACAGGGGGCACGAGCCAAAAACATTCAGTACTTC
d_gene: TRBD1
j_gene: TRBJ2-4
v_gene: TRBV7-9
abundance: NA

CDR3aa: CASSLVAFQETQYF
CDR3nt: TGCGCCAGCAGCTTGGTGGCCTTCCAAGAGACCCAGTACTTC
d_gene: NA
j_gene: TRBJ2-5
v_gene: TRBV5-1
abundance: few

CDR3aa: CASSHPARGQPQHF
CDR3nt: TGCGCCAGCAGCCACCCGGCCCGGGGTCAGCCCCAGCATTTT
d_gene: NA
j_gene: TRBJ1-5
v_gene: TRBV4-1
abundance: NA

CDR3aa: CSARDLALNYGYTF
CDR3nt: TGCAGTGCTAGAGATCTGGCCCTTAACTATGGCTACACCTTC
d_gene: NA
j_gene: TRBJ1-2
v_gene: TRBV20-1
abundance: NA

CDR3aa: CASSQAPKGQGDIQYF
CDR3nt: TGCGCCAGCAGCCAAGCCCCGAAAGGACAGGGGGACATTCAGTACTTC
d_gene: TRBD1
j_gene: TRBJ2-4
v_gene: TRBV4-1
abundance: few

CDR3aa: CSARLPAGKNYEQYF
CDR3nt: TGCAGTGCTAGACTTCCCGCGGGGAAGAACTACGAGCAGTACTTC
d_gene: NA
j_gene: TRBJ2-7
v_gene: TRBV20-1
abundance: few

CDR3aa: CASRPTVGSPLYNEQFF
CDR3nt: TGTGCCAGCAGACCAACCGTAGGGTCCCCTCTTTACAATGAGCAGTTCTTC
d_gene: NA
j_gene: TRBJ2-1
v_gene: TRBV4-2
abundance: NA

CDR3aa: CSANSLAGRSTDTQYF
CDR3nt: TGCAGTGCTAACTCACTAGCGGGCAGAAGCACAGATACGCAGTATTTT
d_gene: TRBD2
j_gene: TRBJ2-3
v_gene: TRBV20-1
abundance: NA

CDR3aa: CASSRGAALPNTEAFF
CDR3nt: TGTGCCAGCAGCCGAGGGGCAGCGCTTCCGAACACTGAAGCTTTCTTT
d_gene: NA
j_gene: TRBJ1-1
v_gene: TRBV9
abundance: NA

CDR3aa: CASSLLNWGRETQYF
CDR3nt: TGTGCCAGCAGCCTACTCAACTGGGGCAGGGAGACCCAGTACTTC
d_gene: NA
j_gene: TRBJ2-5
v_gene: TRBV12-1
abundance: once

CDR3aa: CASSLRLRELYNEQFF
CDR3nt: TGTGCCAGCAGTTTGAGGCTACGGGAGCTGTACAATGAGCAGTTCTTC
d_gene: NA
j_gene: TRBJ2-1
v_gene: TRBV12-3/TRBV12-4
abundance: many

CDR3aa: CASSLGTGPGLGSYEQYF
CDR3nt: TGTGCCAGCAGCTTAGGGACAGGGCCGGGACTAGGTTCCTACGAGCAGTACTTC
d_gene: NA
j_gene: TRBJ2-7
v_gene: TRBV7-6
abundance: few

CDR3aa: CASSPRKGGPKETQYF
CDR3nt: TGTGCCAGCTCACCCCGGAAGGGAGGGCCAAAAGAGACCCAATACTTC
d_gene: TRBD2
j_gene: TRBJ2-5
v_gene: TRBV18
abundance: NA

CDR3aa: CAWRSTLSGELFF
CDR3nt: TGTGCCTGGAGGTCCACCCTCTCCGGGGAGCTGTTTTTT
d_gene: NA
j_gene: TRBJ2-2
v_gene: TRBV30
abundance: NA

CDR3aa: CATSGNLGGLRSDEQFF
CDR3nt: TGTGCCACCAGTGGAAACTTGGGAGGACTACGTTCGGACGAGCAGTTCTTC
d_gene: NA
j_gene: TRBJ2-1
v_gene: TRBV24-1
abundance: few